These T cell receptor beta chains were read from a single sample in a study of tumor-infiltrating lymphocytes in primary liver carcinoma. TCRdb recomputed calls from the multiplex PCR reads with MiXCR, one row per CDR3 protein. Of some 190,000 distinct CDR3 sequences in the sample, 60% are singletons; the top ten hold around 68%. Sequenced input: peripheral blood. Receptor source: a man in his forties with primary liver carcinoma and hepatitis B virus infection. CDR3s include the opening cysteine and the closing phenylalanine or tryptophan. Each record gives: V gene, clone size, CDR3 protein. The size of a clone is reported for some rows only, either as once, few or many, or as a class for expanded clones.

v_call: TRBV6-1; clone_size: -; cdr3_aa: CASLRGRGATDTWYF
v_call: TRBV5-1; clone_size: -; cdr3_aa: CASSLATNTEALF
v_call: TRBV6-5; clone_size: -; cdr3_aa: CASSSYRGGQPQHF
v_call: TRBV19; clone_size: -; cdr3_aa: CATPRDRERYEQYF
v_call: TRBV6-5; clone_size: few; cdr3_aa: CASSQGTDTQYF
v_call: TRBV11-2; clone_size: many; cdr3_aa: CASGRGTAESYNEQFF
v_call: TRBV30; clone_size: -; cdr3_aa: CAWTAQWGYTF
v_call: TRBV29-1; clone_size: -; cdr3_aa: CSVSGGSQTHEQYF
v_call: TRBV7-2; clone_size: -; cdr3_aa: CVSSLGRLNYGYTF
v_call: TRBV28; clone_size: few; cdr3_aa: CASSPWIGNQPQHF
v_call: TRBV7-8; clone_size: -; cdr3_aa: CVSSLGTLSWGYTF
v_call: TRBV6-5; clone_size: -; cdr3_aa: CASSTRTGSNDQPQHF
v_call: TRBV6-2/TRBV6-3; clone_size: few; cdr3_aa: CASSSAPGQPSSTDTQYF
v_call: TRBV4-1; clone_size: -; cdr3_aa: CASTQLNMGLDVGELFF
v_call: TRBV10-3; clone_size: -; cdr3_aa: CAISGRSGSTDTQYF
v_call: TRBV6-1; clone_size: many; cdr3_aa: CAIKDRVSYEQYF
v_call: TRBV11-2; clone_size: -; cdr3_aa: CASSLELISAGELFF
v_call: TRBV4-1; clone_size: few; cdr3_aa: CASSQAFLGDRGHEQYF
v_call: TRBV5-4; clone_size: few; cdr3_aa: CASSYFGLGGTQYF
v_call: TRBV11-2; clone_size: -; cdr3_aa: CASSLQLAGAGEPFF
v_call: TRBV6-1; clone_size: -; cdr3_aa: CASSELAGSYNEQFF
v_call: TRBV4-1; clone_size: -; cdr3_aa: CASSDRGPQNSPLHF
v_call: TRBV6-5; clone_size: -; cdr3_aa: CASRVRYGPLYGYTF
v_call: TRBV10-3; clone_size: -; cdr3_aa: CATGQGDTGELFF
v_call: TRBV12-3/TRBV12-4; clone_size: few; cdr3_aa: CASSLSPSGVGDTQYF
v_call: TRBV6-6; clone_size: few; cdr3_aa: CASSDFGDTQYF
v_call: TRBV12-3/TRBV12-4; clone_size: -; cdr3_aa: CDSRRQGEIGELFF
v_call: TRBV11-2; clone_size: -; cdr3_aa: CASSIPRGMNTEALF
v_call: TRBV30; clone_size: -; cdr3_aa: CAWTRWGFTGELFF
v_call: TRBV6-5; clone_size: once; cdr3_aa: CASSYVGLGGDEQFF
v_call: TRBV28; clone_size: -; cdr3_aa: CASRQQGEETQYF
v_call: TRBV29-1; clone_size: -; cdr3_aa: CSVEDPKTRTDTQYF
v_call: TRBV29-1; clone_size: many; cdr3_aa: CSVAGTGGLEQFF
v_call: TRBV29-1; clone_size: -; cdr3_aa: CSVEDLAALETQYF
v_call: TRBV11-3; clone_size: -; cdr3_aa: CASSSAGDSTDTQYF